This TCR beta chain was recovered during a study of tumor and adjacent non-tumor tissue in lung cancer. In germline, CDR1 is WSHSY, CDR2 SAAADI. The CDR3 has 13 amino acids. With 0 bases removed from V and 6 bases from J, the gap between germline ends came to 6 bases. The library came from three nested PCR rounds adapted from ARM-PCR protocols. One entry per CDR3 protein, called by TCRdb with MiXCR from the multiplex PCR reads. The profile covers fewer than 85,000 distinct CDR3 sequences, with around 85% appearing a single time and 13% taken by the ten largest. No cell sorting was done before RNA was extracted from the tissue.

The gene calls are TRBV10-2 and TRBJ2-1; no reliable D call. The receptor was isolated from a woman aged 45-60 years with non-small cell lung cancer. Sequencing was carried out using lung tumor tissue. The CDR3 sequence is CASSESGSNEQFF. CDR3 bases: TGCGCCAGCAGTGAGTCAGGATCCAATGAGCAGTTCTTC.